One sample yielded the 11 T cell receptor beta chains listed below, sequenced in a study of T cell repertoires in cytomegalovirus infection. These receptors' targets are unknown. TCRdb fed the reads into MiXCR, producing one record per CDR3 protein. Among roughly 990,000 distinct CDR3 sequences, roughly 31% were seen once, and the ten largest hold under 15%. The specimen was cultured CD8+ T cells from PBMCs, collected from culture after CMV antigen stimulation. The receptors come from a human donor in good health (CMV status not recorded). Some clones in this sample may be carry-over from other donors' samples.

This clonotype was seen many times. The J gene is TRBJ1-5, the V gene TRBV7-8; D unresolved. CDR1 and CDR2 from the germline V gene are SGHVS and FQNEAQ. The CDR3 loop spans 13 amino acids. Trimming stripped 2 bases from V and 9 bases from J, with 11 bases between. Here the CDR3 reads CASSLSQDRPQHF. DNA for the CDR3: TGTGCCAGCAGCTTAAGTCAAGACCGGCCCCAGCATTTT.

This clonotype was seen ten or more times. The chain is built from TRBV6-1 and TRBJ1-6; no firm D call. CDR3 length: 16 amino acids. CDR1 and CDR2 from the germline V gene are MNHNS and SASEGT. Trimming shortened V by 0 bases and J by 10 bases, and 16 bases separated the two germline ends. As DNA, the CDR3 is TGTGCCAGCAGTGAAGCGCTTCGAGAGGGTTTCTCACCCCTCCACTTT. Its translation: CASSEALREGFSPLHF.

This chain connects TRBV13 to TRBJ1-5; D unclear. The germline V gene has CDR1 PRHDT and CDR2 FYEKMQ (reference sequence). The CDR3 runs to 14 residues. Trimming took 2 bases from V and 1 from J, leaving 6 bases between them. CDR3 in DNA: TGTGCCAGCAGCTTAATGGTGAGCAATCAGCCCCAGCATTTT. This sequence encodes CASSLMVSNQPQHF.

The chain carries TRBV25-1 and TRBJ1-5; D is undetermined. The CDR3 contains 12 residues. The V gene lost 4 bases and the J gene lost 7 bases, with 8 bases spanning the gap. Germline values: CDR1 MGHDK, CDR2 SYGVNS. The CDR3 DNA reads TGTGCCAGCAGTGTCAAGGGCCAGCCCCAGCATTTT. Translating gives CASSVKGQPQHF. The variable domain in full, completed from reference TRBV25-1 and TRBJ1-5, reads EADIYQTPRYLVIGTGKKITLECSQTMGHDKMYWYQQDPGMELHLIHYSYGVNSTEKGDLSSESTVSRIRTEHFPLTLESARPSHTSQYLCASSVKGQPQHFGDGTRLSIL.

This clonotype was seen more than once but under ten times. The chain employs TRBV12-3 or TRBV12-4 and TRBJ1-5; D gene unclear. The CDR3 runs 15 residues. The V end lost 6 bases, the J end lost 5 bases, and 17 bases lay between the germline ends. CDR3 sequence (DNA): TGTGCCAGCAGCCCCCAAGCCGGCGGACATCAGCCCCAGCATTTT. This translates into CASSPQAGGHQPQHF.

The chain links TRBV6-5 to TRBJ2-7; weak D call: TRBD2 (6 bases). The CDR3 contains 14 residues. V lost 0 bases, J lost 6 bases, and 12 bases lay in between. Germline values: CDR1 MNHEY, CDR2 SVGAGI. CDR3 amino acids: CASSYSRRGSEQYF. The CDR3 region has the DNA TGTGCCAGCAGTTACTCGAGGCGGGGATCCGAGCAGTACTTC.

This clonotype was picked up a small number of times. The chain recombines TRBV6-2 or TRBV6-3 with TRBJ1-2; D perhaps matches TRBD1 (5 bases). V was shortened by 7 bases and J by 4 bases, with 10 bases between the two germline ends. The germline gives CDR1 MNHEY, CDR2 SVGEGT. This CDR3 comprises 12 residues. The CDR3 coding sequence is TGTGCCAGCAATGGAGGGGTCTATGGCTACACCTTC. Residues: CASNGGVYGYTF.

The V call is TRBV6-1, the J call TRBJ2-7; D is possibly TRBD1 (6 bases). Deletions cut 4 bases from V and 1 base from J, with 14 bases between. The CDR3 sequence is 15 residues long. CDR1 and CDR2 (germline): MNHNS, SASEGT. This CDR3 reads CASSALEQGSYEQYV. Here the CDR3 DNA reads TGTGCCAGCAGTGCACTGGAACAGGGATCCTACGAGCAGTACGTC.

This clonotype was seen ten or more times. An end of the junction does not agree with germline; a read error may underlie this. The V and J genes are TRBV27 and TRBJ2-1, with a weak D call TRBD1 (8 bases). This CDR3 is built from 14 residues. CDR1 and CDR2 from the germline V gene are MNHEY and SMNVEV (reference sequence). The CDR3 spells CASSLYRGGNEQFF. CDR3 DNA: TGTGCCAGCAGCTTATACAGGGGGGGTAATGAGCAGTTCTTC.

The V call is TRBV19, the J call TRBJ1-4; 7 positions match TRBD1. CDR1 and CDR2 (germline): LNHDA, SQIVND (reference sequence). The CDR3 is made up of 16 amino acids. J was trimmed by 4 bases and V by 6 bases; bases with no gene match: 11. The CDR3 sequence: CASRSSAGTVNEKLFF. The DNA of the CDR3 is TGTGCCAGTAGATCGAGTGCCGGGACAGTTAATGAAAAACTGTTTTTT.

The table lists this clonotype with a count of one. The J gene is TRBJ2-3, the V gene TRBV3-1, with TRBD1 as a possible D gene (5 bases). CDR1 and CDR2 (germline): LGHDT, YNNKEL (reference sequence). Trimming pared 2 bases from V and 2 bases from J, leaving 11 bases between. The CDR3 covers 15 residues. The CDR3 reads CASSQTGAATDTQYF. The CDR3 bases are TGTGCCAGCAGCCAAACAGGAGCTGCCACAGATACGCAGTATTTT.